A single sample gave rise to the 32 T cell receptor beta chains below, sequenced in a study of T-cell memory formation after mild COVID-19. Each CDR3 protein gets one entry after TCRdb re-called the 5' RACE reads with MiXCR. Seen here are roughly 110,000 distinct CDR3 sequences, approximately 22% observed once, and the top ten hold around 41%. Sample: PBMCs or a T cell subset sorted from them (not recorded which). These receptors were obtained from a man aged 18 to 29 who had mild COVID-19 (a few samples of this study predate the infection). Cell type and time point are not known.

The chain links TRBV10-3 to TRBJ2-7, with TRBD1 matching over 9 bases. V trimming: 11 bases; J trimming: 1 base; junction bases outside the gene matches: 6. The CDR3 sequence is 13 residues long. Germline CDR1 reads ENHRY; CDR2 reads SYGVKD. The CDR3 spells CAARDRESYEQYV. The CDR3 region has the DNA TGTGCCGCCCGGGACAGGGAATCCTACGAGCAGTACGTC.

This clonotype was detected a few times. The chain uses TRBV6-5 and TRBJ2-5; 7 bases are shared with TRBD1. J gave up 2 bases and V 7 bases, and 13 bases lay outside the gene matches. The CDR3 loop spans 16 amino acids. CDR1 is MNHEY, CDR2 SVGAGI, per germline. CDR3 protein: CASKPQGNGDQETQYF. In nucleotides, the CDR3 is TGTGCCAGCAAACCACAGGGGAATGGGGATCAAGAGACCCAGTACTTC.

CDR3 region: CASSFLTGLNQPQHF. The CDR3 DNA follows: TGTGCCAGCAGCTTTCTGACGGGATTAAATCAGCCCCAGCATTTT. The V gene is TRBV7-2, the J gene TRBJ1-5; D gene ambiguous. Trimming removed 3 bases at V and 4 bases at J, with 13 bases between. CDR3 length: 15 residues. Germline assignment: CDR1 SGHTA and CDR2 FQGNSA.

The gene calls are TRBV2 and TRBJ2-3; maybe TRBD1 (6 bases). Trimming removed 9 bases from V and 4 bases from J, with 14 bases in between. This CDR3 has 13 amino acids. Germline-derived CDR1 and CDR2 are SNHLY and FYNNEI. DNA of the CDR3: TGTGCCAGACAGGGATCTCCGGCAGATACGCAGTATTTT. Translated: CARQGSPADTQYF. Filled out from reference TRBV2 and TRBJ2-3, the complete variable domain reads EPEVTQTPSHQVTQMGQEVILRCVPISNHLYFYWYRQILGQKVEFLVSFYNNEISEKSEIFDDQFSVERPDGSNFTLKIRSTKLEDSAMYFCARQGSPADTQYFGPGTRLTVL.

The table lists this clonotype with a few counts. The V and J genes are TRBV9 and TRBJ2-7; TRBD2 agrees at 8 bases. Germline V gives CDR1 SGDLS, CDR2 YYNGEE. V lost 3 bases and J lost 6; bases outside the gene matches: 20. This CDR3 spans 18 amino acids. The CDR3 DNA reads TGTGCCAGCAGCGAATCAGATGGGTCCGGGACTAGAGATGGCGAGCAGTACTTC. Translated, it gives CASSESDGSGTRDGEQYF.

This clonotype has ten or more counts. The V gene is TRBV29-1, the J gene TRBJ2-2, with D hard to call. The V end lost 7 bases, the J end lost 1 base, and 16 bases lay between the germline ends. Per the germline V gene, CDR1 is SQVTM and CDR2 is ANQGSEA. CDR3 size: 15 residues. CDR3 coding DNA: TGCAGCGCCGTGGACCCCCTTGAGAACACCGGGGAGCTGTTTTTT. It yields the protein CSAVDPLENTGELFF.

The genes are TRBV6-4 and TRBJ2-4; D not resolved. Germline CDR1 MRHNA, CDR2 SNTAGT. Deletions cut 0 bases from V and 0 bases from J, with 12 bases between. The CDR3 runs to 17 residues. CDR3 sequence: CASSDSSHGLAKNIQYF. The CDR3 coding sequence is TGTGCCAGCAGTGACTCGTCTCACGGGTTAGCCAAAAACATTCAGTACTTC.

The chain joins TRBV7-9 to TRBJ1-5, with a weak D call TRBD1 (5 bases). This CDR3 is built from 12 residues. CDR1 is SEHNR, CDR2 FQNEAQ, per germline (reference sequence). CDR3 sequence: CAGGDGNQPQHF. Here the CDR3 DNA reads TGTGCGGGGGGGGATGGCAATCAGCCCCAGCATTTT.

This clonotype has more than one count but fewer than ten. This sequence joins TRBV5-1 and TRBJ2-1, with D tentatively TRBD2 (6 bases). V shed 4 bases and J shed 0 bases, with 14 bases lying between them. CDR1 and CDR2 (germline): SGHRS, YFSETQ. CDR3 size: 16 residues. The CDR3 protein is CASSRRVVSSYNEQFF. The CDR3 DNA reads TGCGCCAGCAGCAGGAGGGTAGTGAGCTCCTACAATGAGCAGTTCTTC.

This chain links TRBV2 with TRBJ2-5, with 7 bases fitting TRBD2. The CDR3 runs 12 residues. V was clipped by 7 bases and J by 5 bases; unmatched bases: 4. Germline CDR1 is SNHLY and CDR2 is FYNNEI. The CDR3 reads CASNGLGETQYF. CDR3 coding DNA: TGTGCCAGCAACGGACTAGGGGAGACCCAGTACTTC.

V usage is TRBV29-1 and J usage is TRBJ2-6, with 7 nucleotides matching TRBD2. Germline V gene lookup returns CDR1 SQVTM and CDR2 ANQGSEA. The CDR3 totals 13 residues. V was pared by 5 bases and J by 2 bases, with 0 bases of the junction left unmatched. CDR3 coding DNA: TGCAGCGTTAGCGGGGCTGGGGCCAACGTCCTGACTTTC. Protein sequence: CSVSGAGANVLTF.

The chain recombines TRBV10-2 with TRBJ2-7, with a weak D call TRBD2 (5 bases). Germline CDR1 is WSHSY and CDR2 is SAAADI. The CDR3 covers 12 residues. Trimming shortened V by 0 bases and J by 6 bases, and 6 bases separated the two germline ends. This CDR3 is CASSESAAEQYF. CDR3 coding DNA: TGCGCCAGCAGTGAGTCAGCGGCCGAGCAGTACTTC.

This rearrangement joins TRBV9 to TRBJ2-3; D gene unclear. The ends were cut back, 3 bases at V and 1 base at J, with 3 bases in the middle. The CDR3 runs 12 residues. The germline V gene encodes CDR1 SGDLS and CDR2 YYNGEE. CDR3 loop: CASSDRTDTQYF. CDR3 DNA: TGTGCCAGCAGCGACCGCACAGATACGCAGTATTTT.

This clonotype was counted a few times. This sequence joins TRBV10-3 and TRBJ2-5; the match to TRBD2 covers 9 bases. The CDR3 is 15 amino acids. From germline, CDR1 is ENHRY and CDR2 SYGVKD. V shed 3 bases, J shed 4 bases, and the junction held 6 bases outside the gene matches. Written as DNA, the CDR3 is TGTGCCATCAGTGATCGACTAGCGGAGAGAGAGACCCAGTACTTC. As protein: CAISDRLAERETQYF.

This clonotype was counted many times. This rearrangement joins TRBV24-1 to TRBJ2-1; 7 positions match TRBD2. Germline trimming cut 4 bases from V and 8 bases from J; bases unmatched to any gene: 13. Germline CDR1 is KGHDR and CDR2 is SFDVKD. This CDR3 has 16 amino acids. The CDR3 protein is CATSDPSRGTIDEQFF. The CDR3 DNA reads TGTGCCACCAGTGACCCTTCCCGCGGGACTATAGATGAGCAGTTCTTC.

The table lists this clonotype with a few counts. The chain uses TRBV6-2 or TRBV6-3 and TRBJ2-7; a possible D gene is TRBD1 (5 bases). The germline V gene has CDR1 MNHEY and CDR2 SVGEGT. CDR3 size: 14 residues. Trimming stripped 0 bases from V and 1 base from J, with 7 bases between. This chain's CDR3 is CASSYSGPSYEQYF. The CDR3, as DNA: TGTGCCAGCAGTTACTCGGGGCCGTCCTACGAGCAGTACTTC.

In this sample, this clonotype turned up a few times. This chain connects TRBV7-8 to TRBJ2-5; maybe TRBD1 (6 bases). Germline V CDR1 and CDR2: SGHVS, FQNEAQ. The V gene lost 6 bases and the J gene lost 2 bases, with 16 bases spanning the gap. The CDR3 runs to 15 residues. The CDR3 loop is CASRIGSGHQETQYF. As DNA, the CDR3 is TGTGCCAGCAGGATTGGGTCGGGACATCAAGAGACCCAGTACTTC.

There are many counts of this clonotype. This sequence joins TRBV6-4 and TRBJ2-3; 12 bases align to TRBD1. The CDR3 runs to 15 residues. The J segment lost 4 bases and the V segment lost 2 bases, leaving 1 base of the junction unmatched. Germline CDR1 reads MRHNA; CDR2 reads SNTAGT. The CDR3 DNA reads as TGTGCCAGCAGTGACGGGACAGGGGGCGCAGATACGCAGTATTTT. It translates to CASSDGTGGADTQYF.

This clonotype has just a few counts. The genes are TRBV6-5 and TRBJ1-4; D not certain. CDR1 and CDR2 from the germline V gene are MNHEY and SVGAGI. The CDR3 has 12 residues. The germline V and J ends were trimmed by 5 bases and 14 bases, with 15 bases remaining between them. Here the CDR3 DNA reads TGTGCCAGCAGTCCTGACCTGTCGACTCTGTTTTTT. Its translation is CASSPDLSTLFF.

This clonotype has only a few counts. The chain is built from TRBV6-2 or TRBV6-3 and TRBJ2-1; D unresolved. Germline V gives CDR1 MNHEY, CDR2 SVGEGT. CDR3 length equals 17 residues. Trimming left V 2 bases short and J 0 bases short, with 14 bases between. CDR3 protein: CASSYPSSRSSYNEQFF. DNA for the CDR3: TGTGCCAGCAGTTACCCTTCATCTCGGAGCTCCTACAATGAGCAGTTCTTC.

The chain uses TRBV24-1 and TRBJ2-1, with D maybe TRBD2 (6 bases). This CDR3 comprises 15 residues. Trimming took off 3 bases at V and 4 bases at J, with 12 bases between the two ends. Germline V CDR1 and CDR2: KGHDR, SFDVKD. The CDR3 here is CATSDTGTLYNEQFF. The CDR3 nucleotides read TGTGCCACCAGTGATACCGGGACTTTGTACAATGAGCAGTTCTTC.

This clonotype was observed a handful of times. The rearrangement uses TRBV5-5 and TRBJ1-1; unclear D gene. V dropped 4 bases and J dropped 0 bases, with 13 bases sitting between them. CDR3 length: 15 residues. Germline V lookup: CDR1 SGHKS, CDR2 YYEKEE (reference sequence). CDR3 nucleotides: TGTGCCAGCAGCCCCTGGAGGACGGTGAACACTGAAGCTTTCTTT. This codes for CASSPWRTVNTEAFF.

V is TRBV7-9 and J is TRBJ2-7, with D tentatively TRBD1 (5 bases). Between the trimmed V and J ends, which lost 2 bases and 3 bases, there was a span of 17 bases. CDR3 length: 16 amino acids. Germline CDR1 reads SEHNR; CDR2 reads FQNEAQ (reference sequence). CDR3 sequence (DNA): TGTGCCAGCAGCTTATTAACCGGACACAAAAACTACGAGCAGTACTTC. Its protein is CASSLLTGHKNYEQYF.

This clonotype has more than one count but fewer than ten. V gene TRBV7-3 combines with J gene TRBJ2-1, with 8 bases fitting TRBD2. The junction had 4 bases not matched to a gene; V was cut back by 5 bases and J by 4 bases. CDR3 size: 14 residues. The germline V gene has CDR1 SGHTA and CDR2 FQGTGA. CDR3 sequence reads: CASSRGGLYNEQFF. In DNA form, the CDR3 reads TGTGCCAGCAGCCGGGGGGGGCTTTACAATGAGCAGTTCTTC. The variable domain in full, completed from reference TRBV7-3 and TRBJ2-1, reads GAGVSQTPSNKVTEKGKYVELRCDPISGHTALYWYRQSLGQGPEFLIYFQGTGAADDSGLPNDRFFAVRPEGSVSTLKIQRTERGDSAVYLCASSRGGLYNEQFFGPGTRLTVL.

A few counts support this clonotype. The V call is TRBV5-4, the J call TRBJ1-1, with 11 bases fitting TRBD1. The CDR3 runs 16 residues. Per germline, CDR1 SGHNT and CDR2 YYREEE (reference sequence). The V gene end was trimmed by 0 bases and the J gene end by 1 base; junction bases not matched to a gene: 2. CDR3 bases: TGTGCCAGCAGCTTGGCCGGGACAGGGGGGAACACTGAAGCTTTCTTT. Translated, it gives CASSLAGTGGNTEAFF.

This chain links TRBV11-3 with TRBJ2-3; D could derive from TRBD1 or TRBD2 (5 bases each). V was clipped by 5 bases and J by 1 base, with 13 bases between them. The CDR3 is 15 residues long. Per germline, CDR1 SGHNT and CDR2 YENEEA. The chain's CDR3 is CASSVGAGGTDTQYF. The CDR3, as DNA: TGTGCCAGCAGCGTCGGGGCCGGGGGCACAGATACGCAGTATTTT.

This chain connects TRBV2 to TRBJ2-3; 12 nucleotides align to TRBD2. Germline assignment: CDR1 SNHLY and CDR2 FYNNEI. This CDR3 comprises 16 residues. J lost 5 bases, V lost 0 bases, and 3 bases had no gene match. The CDR3 DNA reads TGTGCCAGCAGTGAAGCCCGACTAGCGGGGGAAGATACGCAGTATTTT. It translates to CASSEARLAGEDTQYF.

This clonotype appeared once. The DNA of the CDR3 is TGTGCCAGCAGCTCAGGAGGAAACAGCCCGAGCACTGAAGCTTTCTTT. Translating it yields CASSSGGNSPSTEAFF. This chain links TRBV11-2 with TRBJ1-1; no firm D call. Trimming removed 4 bases from V and 4 bases from J, with 19 bases in between. The CDR3 runs 16 residues. Looked up from germline, CDR1 is SGHAT and CDR2 is FQNNGV.

This chain links TRBV9 with TRBJ2-5, with 7 bases fitting TRBD2. The CDR3 has 14 residues. From germline, CDR1 is SGDLS and CDR2 YYNGEE. With V trimmed by 0 bases and J by 3 bases, 2 bases remained unmatched. CDR3 in amino acids: CASSVVGGEETQYF. CDR3 nucleotide sequence: TGTGCCAGCAGCGTAGTGGGAGGGGAAGAGACCCAGTACTTC. Filled out from reference TRBV9 and TRBJ2-5, the complete variable domain reads DSGVTQTPKHLITATGQRVTLRCSPRSGDLSVYWYQQSLDQGLQFLIQYYNGEERAKGNILERFSAQQFPDLHSELNLSSLELGDSALYFCASSVVGGEETQYFGPGTRLLVL.

The rearrangement joins TRBV14 to TRBJ1-4; D perhaps matches TRBD1 (5 bases). The CDR3 covers 15 residues. From germline, CDR1 is SGHDN and CDR2 FVKESK. V was shortened by 1 base and J by 3 bases, with 9 bases between the two germline ends. The CDR3 coding sequence is TGTGCCAGCAGCCAAGTGAGAGGGGCTAATGAAAAACTGTTTTTT. Amino acid sequence: CASSQVRGANEKLFF.

The gene calls are TRBV4-3 and TRBJ2-5, with 15 nucleotides matching TRBD2. The ends lost 3 bases at V and 4 bases at J; junction bases unmatched: 6. The V gene's germline CDR1 is LGHNA and CDR2 YSLEER. The CDR3 consists of 17 residues. The CDR3 here is CASSHGLAGGPSETQYF. The CDR3 DNA follows: TGCGCCAGCAGCCATGGACTAGCGGGGGGGCCTTCAGAGACCCAGTACTTC.

The V and J genes are TRBV20-1 and TRBJ2-3; 14 positions match TRBD2. Germline lookup yields CDR1 DFQATT and CDR2 SNEGSKA (reference sequence). The CDR3 runs 16 residues. With 5 bases clipped from V and 1 base from J, the junction kept 5 bases outside the gene matches. In DNA, the CDR3 is TGCAGTGCTTGGACTAGCGGGGGGCCGGGCACAGATACGCAGTATTTT. It is translated as CSAWTSGGPGTDTQYF.